The 14 T cell receptor beta chains in this list originate from one sample, sequenced in a study of PD-1 blockade in classical Hodgkin lymphoma. Measured with immunoSEQ multiplex PCR; TCRdb has only the in-frame clones, and not every one. In the table there are about 20,000 clones, 80% to 95% of which are singletons. Sample time point: newly diagnosed, previously untreated cHL patient sample. The sequenced sample consisted of peripheral blood mononuclear cells (PBMCs). The receptors come from a human donor with classical Hodgkin lymphoma.

V gene TRBV10-1 combines with J gene TRBJ1-1; 10 nucleotides agree with TRBD1. The CDR3 is 11 residues long. In germline, CDR1 is WNHNN, CDR2 SYGVQD (reference sequence). With 6 bases clipped from V and 13 bases from J, the junction kept 5 bases outside the gene matches. The CDR3: CASSDRGLVFF. CDR3 coding DNA: TGCGCCAGCAGCGACAGGGGGCTTGTTTTCTTT.

The chain is built from TRBV25-1 and TRBJ1-1; D is possibly TRBD1 (5 bases). The ends were cut back, 3 bases at V and 1 base at J, with 12 bases in the middle. CDR3 length: 15 amino acids. Looked up from germline, CDR1 is MGHDK and CDR2 is SYGVNS. In DNA form, the CDR3 reads TGTGCCAGCAGTGACGGGGGGTCTGGGAACACTGAAGCTTTCTTT. Its translation: CASSDGGSGNTEAFF.

V gene TRBV7-8 combines with J gene TRBJ2-3; TRBD2 is a possible D gene (6 bases). CDR3 length: 15 residues. Germline CDR1 and CDR2: SGHVS and FQNEAQ. The V end was cut by 7 bases, the J end by 6 bases, with 20 bases between. The CDR3 DNA is TGTGCCAGCACCAAAGGGACGGGAGTGGGGGATACGCAGTATTTT. As protein: CASTKGTGVGDTQYF.

The chain is built from TRBV5-1 and TRBJ2-5; TRBD2 matches 7 bases. From germline, CDR1 is SGHRS and CDR2 YFSETQ. The CDR3 covers 14 residues. V lost 0 bases to trimming and J lost 5 bases; unmatched junction nucleotides: 4. CDR3 sequence (DNA): TGCGCCAGCAGCTTGGTTCCAGCGGGGGAGACCCAGTACTTC. Protein product: CASSLVPAGETQYF.

This chain joins TRBV11-2 and TRBJ2-5; D is unresolved. The CDR3 sequence is 13 residues long. CDR1 is SGHAT, CDR2 FQNNGV, per germline. The V and J ends lost 5 bases and 6 bases respectively, with 13 bases between them. The CDR3 bases are TGTGCCAGCAGCCCACCCGGCCCAAAGACCCAGTACTTC. It translates to CASSPPGPKTQYF.

This chain joins TRBV7-2 and TRBJ1-2; 10 bases align to TRBD1. The CDR3 consists of 14 residues. CDR1 is SGHTA and CDR2 is FQGNSA in the germline V gene. With 6 bases clipped from V and 2 bases from J, the junction kept 3 bases outside the gene matches. The CDR3, as DNA: TGTGCCAGCAGGCCGACAGGGGGCAACTATGGCTACACCTTC. Encoded protein: CASRPTGGNYGYTF.

The rearrangement joins TRBV5-4 to TRBJ2-5, with 7 bases lining up with TRBD2. This CDR3 has 15 residues. Germline V gene data show CDR1 as SGHNT and CDR2 as YYREEE (reference sequence). The ends lost 0 bases at V and 5 bases at J; junction bases unmatched: 7. As DNA, the CDR3 is TGTGCCAGCAGCTTGGAGGCTAGCGGAGGGGAGACCCAGTACTTC. It encodes CASSLEASGGETQYF.

The V gene is TRBV10-1, the J gene TRBJ1-5; TRBD1 might be the D (5 bases). Trimming removed 11 bases at V and 7 bases at J, with 18 bases between. The CDR3 runs 13 residues. Germline assignment: CDR1 WNHNN and CDR2 SYGVQD (reference sequence). The CDR3 sequence is CAAPGDLRQPQHF. The CDR3 coding sequence is TGCGCCGCACCGGGGGACTTGAGGCAGCCCCAGCATTTT.

The CDR3 region is CASSLSGAGIDTQYF. The DNA for the CDR3 is TGTGCCAGCAGTTTATCAGGGGCCGGTATCGATACGCAGTATTTT. The chain recombines TRBV27 with TRBJ2-3; the D gene is possibly TRBD1 (5 bases). V shed 0 bases and J shed 6 bases, with 13 bases lying between them. Looked up from germline, CDR1 is MNHEY and CDR2 is SMNVEV (reference sequence). CDR3 length: 15 residues.

The gene calls are TRBV15 and TRBJ2-3; D call uncertain. This CDR3 has 15 amino acids. The V gene lost 0 bases and the J gene lost 2 bases, with 9 bases spanning the gap. The germline CDR1 and CDR2 sequences are LNHNV and YYDKDF (reference sequence). The CDR3, as DNA: TGTGCCACCAGCAGAGATAGCTCGAACACAGATACGCAGTATTTT. This encodes CATSRDSSNTDTQYF.

The rearrangement links TRBV11-2 to TRBJ1-3; possible D gene TRBD1, 6 bases. The V and J ends lost 5 bases and 9 bases respectively, with 14 bases between them. The germline gives CDR1 SGHAT, CDR2 FQNNGV. The CDR3 extends over 13 amino acids. The CDR3 reads CASSPTTGSTIYF. CDR3 bases: TGTGCCAGCAGCCCGACCACAGGGAGCACCATATATTTT.

The V and J genes are TRBV18 and TRBJ1-5; D perhaps matches TRBD1 (5 bases). This CDR3 spans 14 amino acids. Germline V gene data show CDR1 as KGHSH and CDR2 as LQKENI. Trimming took off 5 bases at V and 4 bases at J, with 12 bases between the two ends. In DNA, the CDR3 is TGTGCCAGCTCATTGGGCAGGGAGAATCAGCCCCAGCATTTT. The encoded protein is CASSLGRENQPQHF.

The rearrangement links TRBV5-6 to TRBJ1-5, with D uncertain. The V gene lost 2 bases and the J gene lost 4 bases, with 10 bases spanning the gap. Germline values: CDR1 SGHDT, CDR2 YYEEEE. The CDR3 has 14 residues. The CDR3 sequence: CASSFAWGNQPQHF. CDR3 sequence (DNA): TGTGCCAGCAGCTTTGCATGGGGTAATCAGCCCCAGCATTTT. The full variable domain, completed using reference TRBV5-6 and TRBJ1-5, is DAGVTQSPTHLIKTRGQQVTLRCSPKSGHDTVSWYQQALGQGPQFIFQYYEEEERQRGNFPDRFSGHQFPNYSSELNVNALLLGDSALYLCASSFAWGNQPQHFGDGTRLSIL.

This chain uses TRBV5-8 with TRBJ1-5; D gene uncertain. Trimming took 0 bases from V and 4 from J, leaving 8 bases between them. This CDR3 is 14 amino acids long. Germline V lookup: CDR1 SGHTS, CDR2 YDEGEE. As DNA, the CDR3 is TGTGCCAGCAGCTTGGATGGACGGAATCAGCCCCAGCATTTT. This sequence encodes CASSLDGRNQPQHF. Combining the CDR3 with reference TRBV5-8 and TRBJ1-5 gives the whole variable domain EAGVTQSPTHLIKTRGQQATLRCSPISGHTSVYWYQQALGLGLQFLLWYDEGEERNRGNFPPRFSGRQFPNYSSELNVNALELEDSALYLCASSLDGRNQPQHFGDGTRLSIL.